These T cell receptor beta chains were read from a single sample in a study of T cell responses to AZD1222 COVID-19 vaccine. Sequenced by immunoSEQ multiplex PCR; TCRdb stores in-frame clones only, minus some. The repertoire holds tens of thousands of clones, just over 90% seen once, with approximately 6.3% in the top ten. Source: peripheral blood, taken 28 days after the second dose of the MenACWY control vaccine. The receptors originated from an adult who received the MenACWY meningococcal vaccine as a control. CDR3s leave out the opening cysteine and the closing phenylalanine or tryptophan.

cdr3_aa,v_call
ASSPDGGQTTEAF,TRBV18
ASSTSRREGEF,TRBV6-5
ASSSSLQRGGHIEQF,TRBV5-4
ASSLTFDGEQF,TRBV5-5
ASSATFQPYSGNTIY,TRBV19
ASSPGLGTRSQPQH,TRBV2
ASSQGVNEKLF,TRBV4-2
ASSQTGGVNTEAF,TRBV28
ASRETGKAEAF,TRBV6-5
ASSLDAGSSYEQY,TRBV5-1
ASSETGNYGYT,TRBV2
ASSYGSTITDTQY,TRBV6-5
ASSQVTAGLVEQF,TRBV4-1
ASSYGAGGLMGEQF,TRBV6-2/TRBV6-3
ASTGQATEAF,TRBV6-5
ASSFGPGLGNEKLF,TRBV5-1
ASSIGGRVSYNEQF,TRBV19
ASGVGNTIY,TRBV7-9
ASSLKWGLT,TRBV12-3/TRBV12-4
ASSQAPGGSYEQY,TRBV3-1/TRBV3-2
SVEVGTDTQY,TRBV29-1
ASGLERDIEF,TRBV12-5
ASVGWESGANVLT,TRBV27
ATSSPRGAQNTGELF,TRBV15
ASSLSGQGYGYT,TRBV28
ASSHGGGGETQY,TRBV6-5
ATSDQQGEETQY,TRBV24-1
ASRRGTEAF,TRBV4-1
ASSMEGFGDYGYT,TRBV19
ASSLNGLSPLH,TRBV7-3
SVEVSVNTEAF,TRBV29-1
ASSLGQGPYEQY,TRBV5-6
ASTHPNPGRQNRTQY,TRBV28
ATSPGRNTGELF,TRBV24-1
ASSPTGDRTGSGYT,TRBV28
ASSLKGDNEQF,TRBV18
ASRERPTGLPSSYEQY,TRBV2
ASSEGLAGFYEQY,TRBV2
ASRLGGREDGYT,TRBV6-5
ASSMGLAGLEQF,TRBV5-1
ASRRGSLVGELF,TRBV6-5
ASSQDTGSNQPQH,TRBV4-3
ASLLWLGDTQY,TRBV7-2
AWSARGNTIY,TRBV30
ASLGYTQY,TRBV28
ASSLAYREAKNIQY,TRBV7-8
ASSGDRAYEQY,TRBV7-3
ASSWGQGSDYEQY,TRBV5-4
ASSDGGQGSVF,TRBV6-4
ASSQDWGAYSGANVLT,TRBV4-3
ASTRTGGQNTEAF,TRBV3-1/TRBV3-2
ASSLVGGGIEKLF,TRBV7-9